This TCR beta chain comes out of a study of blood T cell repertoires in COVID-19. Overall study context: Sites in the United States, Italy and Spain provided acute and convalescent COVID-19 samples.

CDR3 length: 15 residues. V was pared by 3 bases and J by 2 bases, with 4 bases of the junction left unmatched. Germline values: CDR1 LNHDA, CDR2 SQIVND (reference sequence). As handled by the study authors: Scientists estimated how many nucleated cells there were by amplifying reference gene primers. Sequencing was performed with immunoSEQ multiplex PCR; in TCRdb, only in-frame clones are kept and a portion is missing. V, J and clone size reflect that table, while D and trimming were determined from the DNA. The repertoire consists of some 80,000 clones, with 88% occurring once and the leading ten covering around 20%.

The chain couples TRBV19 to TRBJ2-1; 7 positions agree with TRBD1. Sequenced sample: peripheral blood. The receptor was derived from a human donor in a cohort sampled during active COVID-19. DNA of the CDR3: TGTGCCAGTAGTATTACCGGGACAGCCTACAATGAGCAGTTCTTC. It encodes CASSITGTAYNEQFF.